A single sample gave rise to the 30 T cell receptor beta chains below, sequenced in a study of blood T cells in healthy people across ages (dated by TCRdb to about 2015). The method behind the library was 5' RACE. The data were produced on an Illumina HiSeq 2500. A second PCR of about 6 to 11 cycles was performed with a sample-barcoded 5' primer and a J-beta primer mix. TCRdb passed the public sequencing reads through fastp at Q25 and MiXCR, retaining productive beta sequences. Rows with a matching CDR3 protein are joined into one entry that keeps the most common DNA and genes. The sample table holds about 400,000 distinct CDR3 sequences, of which about 52% were seen once. The ten largest account for 45% to 55% of the sample. Sequenced material: blood. Receptors were obtained from a man aged 55 to 70 in good health.

This clonotype was picked up a small number of times. The gene calls are TRBV9 and TRBJ2-7, with D perhaps matching TRBD1 or TRBD2 (5 bases each). Germline V CDR1 and CDR2: SGDLS, YYNGEE. The CDR3 consists of 14 residues. V was trimmed by 0 bases and J by 10 bases, leaving 17 bases between them. The chain's CDR3 is CASSVGDATYAQYF. In DNA, the CDR3 is TGTGCCAGCAGCGTAGGGGACGCTACCTACGCTCAGTACTTC.

With respect to this clonotype: This clone may be a read error of a much larger clone one base away. J is TRBJ1-4 and V is TRBV20-1; D is uncertain. This CDR3 spans 12 amino acids. V shed 3 bases and J shed 12 bases, with 14 bases lying between them. Germline CDR1 and CDR2: DFQATT and SNEGSKA (reference sequence). This CDR3 is CSARDWAEELFF. CDR3 DNA: TGCAGTGCTAGGGACTGGGCTGAGGAACTGTTTTTT.

The chain carries TRBV4-3 and TRBJ1-2; D remains unclear. V was cut by 4 bases and J by 0 bases, with 15 bases left in between. The germline V gene has CDR1 LGHNA and CDR2 YSLEER. The CDR3 is 16 amino acids. This CDR3 is CASSPVSTAANYGYTF. The CDR3 bases are TGCGCCAGCAGCCCCGTTTCTACCGCTGCTAACTATGGCTACACCTTC.

CDR3 loop: CASSHATEAFF. Here the CDR3 DNA reads TGTGCCAGCAGCCATGCGACTGAAGCTTTCTTT. The V call is TRBV3-1, the J call TRBJ1-1, with no clear D. Trimming cost V 3 bases and J 5 bases, with 4 bases left between them. The CDR3 consists of 11 residues. CDR1 is LGHDT and CDR2 is YNNKEL in the germline V gene (reference sequence).

The sample holds a few counts of this clonotype. CDR3 protein: CASSLDTRFGGYTF. The CDR3 region has the DNA TGTGCCAGCAGCTTAGATACTCGGTTTGGGGGCTACACCTTC. The chain links TRBV11-2 to TRBJ1-2; D is unresolved. Germline loops: CDR1 SGHAT, CDR2 FQNNGV. The CDR3 totals 14 residues. Trimming took 0 bases from V and 8 from J, leaving 13 bases between them. The full variable domain, in which reference TRBV11-2 and TRBJ1-2 provide the parts outside the CDR3, is EAGVAQSPRYKIIEKRQSVAFWCNPISGHATLYWYQQILGQGPKLLIQFQNNGVVDDSQLPKDRFSAERLKGVDSTLKIQPAKLEDSAVYLCASSLDTRFGGYTFGSGTRLTVV.

This clonotype was detected once. This chain joins TRBV3-1 and TRBJ2-1; no clear D. The CDR3 extends over 12 amino acids. Germline lookup yields CDR1 LGHDT and CDR2 YNNKEL (reference sequence). CDR3 sequence reads: CAEDDGEDEQFF. As DNA, the CDR3 is TGTGCTGAAGACGACGGTGAGGATGAGCAGTTCTTC.

This clonotype has more than one count but fewer than ten. The chain has TRBV20-1 and TRBJ2-1; TRBD2 is a possible D gene (5 bases). V lost 6 bases, J lost 0 bases, and 12 bases lay in between. CDR1 and CDR2 (germline): DFQATT, SNEGSKA (reference sequence). The CDR3 totals 14 residues. The DNA of the CDR3 is TGCAGTGCCGCCGGGGAAAGCTCCTACAATGAGCAGTTCTTC. It encodes CSAAGESSYNEQFF.

CDR3 sequence (DNA): TGTGCCAGCAGCCAAGTAATCACAGGGGCAGGTCGTGGAGAGACCCAGTACTTC. Its translation is CASSQVITGAGRGETQYF. The rearrangement joins TRBV4-2 to TRBJ2-5, with TRBD1 identical over 7 bases. The CDR3 has 18 residues. Germline loops: CDR1 LGHNA, CDR2 YNFKEQ. V trimming: 1 base; J trimming: 4 bases; junction bases outside the gene matches: 15.

The rearrangement links TRBV29-1 to TRBJ2-5, with 9 bases lining up with TRBD1. V shed 5 bases and J 11 bases; nucleotides not matched to a gene: 15. This CDR3 is built from 14 residues. Per the germline V gene, CDR1 is SQVTM and CDR2 is ANQGSEA. The CDR3 coding sequence is TGCAGCGTTTCCAGGACAGGGGACCCCAATGAGCAGTACTTC. This sequence encodes CSVSRTGDPNEQYF.

V is TRBV12-3 or TRBV12-4 and J is TRBJ2-3, with D possibly being TRBD2 (6 bases). The CDR3 has 13 amino acids. V was pared by 5 bases and J by 6 bases, with 12 bases between. This CDR3 is CASSVGEADTQYF. For the CDR3, the DNA is TGTGCCAGCAGTGTAGGGGAGGCCGATACGCAGTATTTT.

This clonotype has just a few counts. The chain joins TRBV29-1 to TRBJ2-7; the match to TRBD1 covers 7 bases. Per the germline V gene, CDR1 is SQVTM and CDR2 is ANQGSEA. V was pared by 1 base and J by 7 bases, with 4 bases of the junction left unmatched. The CDR3 extends over 12 amino acids. The CDR3, as DNA: TGCAGCGTTGAAGCCCAGACAGGGGAGCAGTACTTC. Its translation is CSVEAQTGEQYF.

The chain has TRBV14 and TRBJ2-5; maybe TRBD2 (5 bases). The CDR3 runs 14 residues. Trimming left V 4 bases short and J 2 bases short, with 11 bases between. Germline lookup yields CDR1 SGHDN and CDR2 FVKESK. The CDR3 protein is CASSRPGIQETQYF. CDR3 bases: TGTGCCAGCAGCCGTCCCGGGATTCAAGAGACCCAGTACTTC.

This clonotype was counted only a few times. This chain links TRBV29-1 with TRBJ2-4; 11 bases fit TRBD1. Germline values: CDR1 SQVTM, CDR2 ANQGSEA. There are 14 residues in the CDR3. V lost 7 bases, J lost 1 base, and 3 bases stayed unmatched. DNA for the CDR3: TGCAGCGCTGGGACAGGGGGTGCCAAAAACATTCAGTACTTC. Translating it yields CSAGTGGAKNIQYF.

The chain employs TRBV6-4 and TRBJ2-1; D perhaps matches TRBD1 (5 bases). V was pared by 3 bases and J by 3 bases, with 12 bases between. The CDR3 has 15 amino acids. The germline V gene has CDR1 MRHNA and CDR2 SNTAGT. The CDR3, as DNA: TGTGCCAGCAGTGAGGGGCGATGGGGCTACAATGAGCAGTTCTTC. It yields the protein CASSEGRWGYNEQFF.

This clonotype came up once. This rearrangement joins TRBV4-3 to TRBJ1-6; 7 nucleotides agree with TRBD1. In germline, CDR1 is LGHNA, CDR2 YSLEER. J gave up 10 bases and V 2 bases, and 5 bases lay outside the gene matches. The CDR3 totals 14 residues. DNA for the CDR3: TGCGCCAGCAGCCAAAGGACAGGCCTATCACCCCTCCACTTT. As protein: CASSQRTGLSPLHF.

The V and J genes are TRBV28 and TRBJ2-6; D gene ambiguous. CDR3 length equals 15 residues. The germline V gene has CDR1 MDHEN and CDR2 SYDVKM. Trimming removed 5 bases at V and 0 bases at J, with 8 bases between. CDR3 amino acids: CASSPSLSGANVLTF. CDR3 coding DNA: TGTGCCAGCAGTCCAAGCCTCTCTGGGGCCAACGTCCTGACTTTC.

This chain links TRBV6-2 or TRBV6-3 with TRBJ2-7, with 10 bases lining up with TRBD2. The CDR3 covers 15 residues. The ends lost 6 bases at V and 3 bases at J; junction bases unmatched: 8. Germline V gene lookup returns CDR1 MNHEY and CDR2 SVGEGT. The CDR3 loop reads CASSPHGLAVYEQYF. The DNA of the CDR3 is TGTGCCAGCAGCCCTCACGGACTAGCGGTCTACGAGCAGTACTTC.

This clonotype was seen ten or more times. The chain carries TRBV28 and TRBJ1-2; a weak D match, TRBD1 (6 bases). Trimming took off 5 bases at V and 8 bases at J, with 9 bases between the two ends. Looked up from germline, CDR1 is MDHEN and CDR2 is SYDVKM. The CDR3 covers 11 residues. CDR3 DNA sequence: TGTGCCAGCAGTGTCAGGGGCGGCTACACCTTC. It codes for CASSVRGGYTF.

The rearrangement joins TRBV7-9 to TRBJ2-7, with TRBD2 as a possible D gene (5 bases). Germline V gives CDR1 SEHNR, CDR2 FQNEAQ (reference sequence). CDR3 length: 15 amino acids. V shed 4 bases and J shed 2 bases, with 15 bases lying between them. Here the CDR3 reads CASSSRGVEPYEQYF. The CDR3 DNA sequence: TGTGCCAGCAGCTCCCGGGGAGTGGAACCCTACGAGCAGTACTTC. Filled out from reference TRBV7-9 and TRBJ2-7, the complete variable domain reads DTGVSQNPRHKITKRGQNVTFRCDPISEHNRLYWYRQTLGQGPEFLTYFQNEAQLEKSRLLSDRFSAERPKGSFSTLEIQRTEQGDSAMYLCASSSRGVEPYEQYFGPGTRLTVT.

The chain joins TRBV6-2 or TRBV6-3 to TRBJ2-1; 12 nucleotides match TRBD1. The CDR3 spans 16 residues. The ends lost 0 bases at V and 9 bases at J; junction bases unmatched: 6. Germline V gene data show CDR1 as MNHEY and CDR2 as SVGEGT. The CDR3 protein is CASSYSRDRGPGEQFF. CDR3 nucleotide sequence: TGTGCCAGCAGTTACTCCCGGGACAGGGGGCCGGGTGAGCAGTTCTTC.

The chain carries TRBV27 and TRBJ2-3, with D unresolved. The V end was cut by 5 bases, the J end by 10 bases, with 16 bases between. This CDR3 is built from 13 residues. The V gene's germline CDR1 is MNHEY and CDR2 SMNVEV (reference sequence). The CDR3 DNA sequence: TGTGCCAGCAGTCCCCTCGGGCCCGAGCCGCAGTATTTT. Its protein product is CASSPLGPEPQYF.

In this sample, this clonotype turned up many times. The chain joins TRBV24-1 to TRBJ2-5; TRBD2 agrees at 12 bases. CDR3 length equals 17 residues. After removal of 0 bases from V and 5 bases from J, the junction contained 6 bases not matched to a gene. The germline V gene encodes CDR1 KGHDR and CDR2 SFDVKD. The DNA of the CDR3 is TGTGCCACCAGTGATTTGCTAGCGGGGGGGGATAAGGAGACCCAGTACTTC. Encoded protein: CATSDLLAGGDKETQYF.

This clonotype was recorded a few times. The gene calls are TRBV12-3 or TRBV12-4 and TRBJ1-2, with 9 bases matching TRBD1. With 7 bases clipped from V and 4 bases from J, the junction kept 7 bases outside the gene matches. There are 14 residues in the CDR3. The CDR3 DNA is TGTGCCAGCAATTTTGAGGACAGGGGCTATGGCTACACCTTC. Amino acid sequence: CASNFEDRGYGYTF.

The sample holds a few counts of this clonotype. V usage is TRBV25-1 and J usage is TRBJ2-1, with TRBD2 matching 8 bases. Germline assignment: CDR1 MGHDK and CDR2 SYGVNS. V lost 5 bases to trimming and J lost 6 bases; unmatched junction nucleotides: 12. CDR3 length equals 16 residues. CDR3 residues: CASSPLDRGGANEQFF. The CDR3 bases are TGTGCCAGCAGTCCACTCGATCGGGGGGGCGCCAATGAGCAGTTCTTC. Full variable domain (remainder filled in from reference TRBV25-1 and TRBJ2-1): EADIYQTPRYLVIGTGKKITLECSQTMGHDKMYWYQQDPGMELHLIHYSYGVNSTEKGDLSSESTVSRIRTEHFPLTLESARPSHTSQYLCASSPLDRGGANEQFFGPGTRLTVL.

The chain couples TRBV5-1 to TRBJ2-1; TRBD1 matches 7 bases. This CDR3 contains 16 residues. CDR1 is SGHRS and CDR2 is YFSETQ in the germline V gene. Unmatched junction bases numbered 10, after V lost 4 bases and J lost 3 bases. The CDR3 bases are TGCGCCAGCAGCCATCCCCCGGACAGGCTCTACAATGAGCAGTTCTTC. This translates into CASSHPPDRLYNEQFF.

The chain joins TRBV12-3 or TRBV12-4 to TRBJ2-5; D gene unclear. The CDR3 sequence is 14 residues long. Between the trimmed V and J ends, which lost 5 bases and 2 bases, there was a span of 12 bases. The CDR3 protein is CASSPRALQETQYF. CDR3 sequence (DNA): TGTGCCAGCAGTCCCCGGGCACTACAAGAGACCCAGTACTTC.

The V call is TRBV20-1, the J call TRBJ2-5, with 8 nucleotides matching TRBD2. The J call may be incorrect, as the DNA end agrees better with TRBJ2-7. The CDR3 runs 15 residues. Germline V gene data show CDR1 as DFQATT and CDR2 as SNEGSKA (reference sequence). The CDR3 DNA is TGCAGTGCTAGAGATAGGAGCGGGAGCCATGACGAGCAGTACTTC. Residues: CSARDRSGSHDEQYF.

The chain couples TRBV18 to TRBJ2-4; D is unresolved. TRBJ2-7 matches the DNA end more closely, so the J call is doubtful. The CDR3 is 15 amino acids. Germline CDR1 is KGHSH and CDR2 is LQKENI. The CDR3 DNA is TGTGCCAGCTCACCACAAACAGTGATCTCCTACGAGCAGTACTTC. Its protein is CASSPQTVISYEQYF.

This clonotype was recorded a few times. This chain joins TRBV7-2 and TRBJ2-5, with TRBD2 matching 10 bases. CDR3 size: 17 residues. V lost 1 base, J lost 5 bases, and 10 bases stayed unmatched. Germline V gene sequence: CDR1 SGHTA, CDR2 FQGNSA. In DNA form, the CDR3 reads TGTGCCAGCAGCTTAGAAAAGGGACTAGCGTTTCCGGAGACCCAGTACTTC. Encoded protein: CASSLEKGLAFPETQYF.

The genes are TRBV5-5 and TRBJ2-1, with a weak D call TRBD2 (5 bases). CDR3 size: 13 residues. The V gene lost 4 bases and the J gene lost 6 bases, with 11 bases spanning the gap. CDR1 and CDR2 (germline): SGHKS, YYEKEE (reference sequence). The CDR3 loop is CASSPWAGNEQFF. The DNA for the CDR3 is TGTGCCAGCAGCCCGTGGGCGGGCAATGAGCAGTTCTTC.